The TCR beta chain under discussion was sequenced for a study of tumor and adjacent non-tumor tissue in lung cancer. Study-wide results and caveats: Patients with more diverse tumor TCRs had worse survival. Tumor tissue had significantly higher TCR diversity than normal lung.

As regards this clonotype: The target antigen is unknown. Likely a read error: the CDR3 ends without its conserved phenylalanine or tryptophan.

Three rounds of nested PCR, following a modified ARM-PCR protocol, produced the TCRbeta library. TCRdb re-called the multiplex PCR reads with MiXCR, one entry per CDR3 protein. Among under 85,000 distinct CDR3 sequences listed, around 80% were seen once. CDR1 and CDR2 from the germline V gene are SGHAT and FQDESV (reference sequence). The CDR3 covers 17 residues. V was pared by 8 bases and J by 7 bases, with 16 bases of the junction left unmatched. This sample's RNA came from whole unsorted tissue. Distant lung tissue was collected more than 3 cm away from the tumor edge. Sequenced: distant non-tumor lung tissue. The clonotype was recovered from a man aged 65 to 85 with non-small cell lung cancer. This chain uses TRBV11-1 with TRBJ1-6; 8 bases fit TRBD1. CDR3 nucleotide sequence: TGTGCCAGCTGTTCCAAACGCGGGACAGGCTCCAATTCACCCCTCCACCTT. The encoded protein is CASCSKRGTGSNSPLHL.